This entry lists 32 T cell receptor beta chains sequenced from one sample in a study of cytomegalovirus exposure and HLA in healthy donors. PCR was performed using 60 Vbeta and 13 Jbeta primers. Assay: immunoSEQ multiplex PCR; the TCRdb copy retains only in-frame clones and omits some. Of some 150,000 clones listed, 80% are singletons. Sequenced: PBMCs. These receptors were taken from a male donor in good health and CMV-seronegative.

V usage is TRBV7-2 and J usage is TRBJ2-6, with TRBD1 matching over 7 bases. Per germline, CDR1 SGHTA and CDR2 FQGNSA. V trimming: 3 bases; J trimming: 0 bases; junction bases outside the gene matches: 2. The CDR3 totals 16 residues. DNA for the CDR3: TGTGCCAGCAGCTTCCCAGGGGGCTCTGGGGCCAACGTCCTGACTTTC. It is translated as CASSFPGGSGANVLTF.

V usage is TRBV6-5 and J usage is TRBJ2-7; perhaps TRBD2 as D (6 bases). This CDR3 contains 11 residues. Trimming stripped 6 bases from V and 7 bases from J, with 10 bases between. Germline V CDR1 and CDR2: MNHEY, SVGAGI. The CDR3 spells CASSMGGEQYF. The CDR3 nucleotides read TGTGCCAGCAGCATGGGGGGAGAGCAGTACTTC.

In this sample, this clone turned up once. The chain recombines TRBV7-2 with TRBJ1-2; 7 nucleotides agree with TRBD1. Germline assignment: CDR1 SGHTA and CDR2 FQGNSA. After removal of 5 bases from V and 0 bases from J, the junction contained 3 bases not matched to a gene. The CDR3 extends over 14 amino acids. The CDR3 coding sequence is TGTGCCAGCAGCCAAGGGGGCTCTAACTATGGCTACACCTTC. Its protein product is CASSQGGSNYGYTF.

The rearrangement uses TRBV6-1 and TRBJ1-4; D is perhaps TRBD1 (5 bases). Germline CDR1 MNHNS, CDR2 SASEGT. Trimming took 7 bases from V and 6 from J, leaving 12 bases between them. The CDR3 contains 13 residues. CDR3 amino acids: CASNSGGDEKLFF. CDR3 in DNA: TGTGCCAGCAACTCCGGGGGGGATGAAAAACTGTTTTTT.

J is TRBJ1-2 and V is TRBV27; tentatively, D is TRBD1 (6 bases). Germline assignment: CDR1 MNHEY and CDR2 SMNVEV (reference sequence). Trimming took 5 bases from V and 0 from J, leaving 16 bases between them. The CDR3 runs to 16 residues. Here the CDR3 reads CASSPSDRTSNYGYTF. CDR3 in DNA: TGTGCCAGCAGTCCATCAGACAGGACTTCTAACTATGGCTACACCTTC.

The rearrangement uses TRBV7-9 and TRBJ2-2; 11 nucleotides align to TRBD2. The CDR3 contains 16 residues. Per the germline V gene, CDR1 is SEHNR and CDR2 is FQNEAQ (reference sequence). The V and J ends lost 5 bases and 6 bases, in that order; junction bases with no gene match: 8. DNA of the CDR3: TGTGCCAGCAGCACCTTAGCGGGGGGGCCCGCCGGGGAGCTGTTTTTT. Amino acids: CASSTLAGGPAGELFF. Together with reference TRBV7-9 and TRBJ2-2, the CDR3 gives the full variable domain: DTGVSQNPRHKITKRGQNVTFRCDPISEHNRLYWYRQTLGQGPEFLTYFQNEAQLEKSRLLSDRFSAERPKGSFSTLEIQRTEQGDSAMYLCASSTLAGGPAGELFFGEGSRLTVL.

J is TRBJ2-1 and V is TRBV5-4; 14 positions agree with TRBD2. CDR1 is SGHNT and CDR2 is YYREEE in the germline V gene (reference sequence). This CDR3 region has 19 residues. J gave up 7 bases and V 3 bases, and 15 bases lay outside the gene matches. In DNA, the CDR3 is TGTGCCAGCAGCTCGGACCCGACTAGCGGGGGGGCCGGAAGAAATGAGCAGTTCTTC. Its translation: CASSSDPTSGGAGRNEQFF.

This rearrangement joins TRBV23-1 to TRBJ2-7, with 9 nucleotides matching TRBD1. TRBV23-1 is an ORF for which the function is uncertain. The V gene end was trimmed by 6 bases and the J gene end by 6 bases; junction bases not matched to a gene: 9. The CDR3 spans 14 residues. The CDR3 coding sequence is TGCGCCAGCAGCCACGGGACAGGGCATGGCGAGCAGTACTTC. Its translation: CASSHGTGHGEQYF.

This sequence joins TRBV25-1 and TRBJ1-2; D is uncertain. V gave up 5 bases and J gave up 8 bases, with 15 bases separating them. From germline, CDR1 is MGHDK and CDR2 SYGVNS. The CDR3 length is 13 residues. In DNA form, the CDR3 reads TGTGCCAGCAGTCCCGGTTTGACTCGGGGCTACACCTTC. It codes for CASSPGLTRGYTF.

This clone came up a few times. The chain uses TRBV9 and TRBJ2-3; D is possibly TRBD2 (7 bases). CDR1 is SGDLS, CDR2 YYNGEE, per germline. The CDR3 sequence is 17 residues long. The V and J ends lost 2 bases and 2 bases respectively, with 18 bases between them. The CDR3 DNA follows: TGTGCCAGCAGCGTCGCCCTCCCGGGGGGCCTCACAGATACGCAGTATTTT. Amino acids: CASSVALPGGLTDTQYF.

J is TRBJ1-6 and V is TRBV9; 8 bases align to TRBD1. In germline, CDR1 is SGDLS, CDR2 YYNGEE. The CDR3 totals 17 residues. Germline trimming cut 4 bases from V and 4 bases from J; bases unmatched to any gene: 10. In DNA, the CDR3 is TGTGCCAGCAGCTCCACAGGGGGGGGACGGTATAATTCACCCCTCCACTTT. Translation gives CASSSTGGGRYNSPLHF.

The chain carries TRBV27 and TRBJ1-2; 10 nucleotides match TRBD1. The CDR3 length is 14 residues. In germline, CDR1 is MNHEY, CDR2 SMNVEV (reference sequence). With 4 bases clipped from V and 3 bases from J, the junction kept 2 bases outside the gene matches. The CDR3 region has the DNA TGTGCCAGCAGTTGGACAGGGGGGGACTATGGCTACACCTTC. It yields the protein CASSWTGGDYGYTF.

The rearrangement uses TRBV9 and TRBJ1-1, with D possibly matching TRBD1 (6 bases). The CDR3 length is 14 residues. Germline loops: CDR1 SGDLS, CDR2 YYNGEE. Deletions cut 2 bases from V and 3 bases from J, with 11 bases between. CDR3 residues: CASSVGNRDTEAFF. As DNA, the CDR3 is TGTGCCAGCAGCGTCGGAAACAGGGACACTGAAGCTTTCTTT. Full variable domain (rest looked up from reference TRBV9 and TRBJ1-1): DSGVTQTPKHLITATGQRVTLRCSPRSGDLSVYWYQQSLDQGLQFLIQYYNGEERAKGNILERFSAQQFPDLHSELNLSSLELGDSALYFCASSVGNRDTEAFFGQGTRLTVV.

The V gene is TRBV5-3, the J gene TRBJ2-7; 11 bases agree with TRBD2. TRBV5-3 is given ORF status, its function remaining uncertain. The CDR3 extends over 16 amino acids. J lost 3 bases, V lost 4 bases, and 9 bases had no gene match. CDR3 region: CARSRGTSGGVYEQYF. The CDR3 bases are TGTGCCAGAAGCCGGGGAACTAGCGGGGGCGTCTACGAGCAGTACTTC.

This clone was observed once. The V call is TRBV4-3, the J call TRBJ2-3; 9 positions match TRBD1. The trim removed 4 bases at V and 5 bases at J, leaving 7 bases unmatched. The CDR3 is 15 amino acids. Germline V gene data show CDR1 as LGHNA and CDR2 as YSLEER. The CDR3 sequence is CASSPNRGRVDTQYF. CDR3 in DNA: TGCGCCAGCAGCCCAAACAGGGGGCGCGTAGATACGCAGTATTTT.

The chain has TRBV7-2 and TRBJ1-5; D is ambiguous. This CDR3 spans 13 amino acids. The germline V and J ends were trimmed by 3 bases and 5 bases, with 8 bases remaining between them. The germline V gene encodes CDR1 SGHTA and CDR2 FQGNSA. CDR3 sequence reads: CASSLSVDQPQHF. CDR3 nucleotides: TGTGCCAGCAGCTTGAGCGTGGATCAGCCCCAGCATTTT.

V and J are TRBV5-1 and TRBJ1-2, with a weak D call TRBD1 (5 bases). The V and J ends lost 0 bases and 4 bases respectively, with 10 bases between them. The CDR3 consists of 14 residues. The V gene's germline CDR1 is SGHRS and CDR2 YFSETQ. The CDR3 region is CASSLDAGTYGYTF. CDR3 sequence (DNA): TGCGCCAGCAGCTTGGATGCGGGGACCTATGGCTACACCTTC.

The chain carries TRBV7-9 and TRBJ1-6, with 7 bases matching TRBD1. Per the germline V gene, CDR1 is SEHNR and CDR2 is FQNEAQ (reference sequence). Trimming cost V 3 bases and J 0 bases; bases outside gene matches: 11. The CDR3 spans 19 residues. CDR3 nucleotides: TGTGCCAGCAGCTTCCGGGGCACAGGGGCAAGCTCCTATAATTCACCCCTCCACTTT. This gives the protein CASSFRGTGASSYNSPLHF.

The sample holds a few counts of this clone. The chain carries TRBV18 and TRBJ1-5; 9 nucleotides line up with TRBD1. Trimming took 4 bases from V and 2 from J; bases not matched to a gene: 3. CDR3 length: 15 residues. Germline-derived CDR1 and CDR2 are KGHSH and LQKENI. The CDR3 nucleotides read TGTGCCAGCTCACGGACAGGGGATGGCAATCAGCCCCAGCATTTT. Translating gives CASSRTGDGNQPQHF.

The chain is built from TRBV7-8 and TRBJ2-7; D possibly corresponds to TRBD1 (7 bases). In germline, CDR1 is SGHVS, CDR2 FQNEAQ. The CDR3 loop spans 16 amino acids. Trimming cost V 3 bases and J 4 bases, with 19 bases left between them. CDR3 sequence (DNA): TGTGCCAGCAGCTTTGGTTCTGGCAGGGGGGTTTACGAGCAGTACTTC. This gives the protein CASSFGSGRGVYEQYF.

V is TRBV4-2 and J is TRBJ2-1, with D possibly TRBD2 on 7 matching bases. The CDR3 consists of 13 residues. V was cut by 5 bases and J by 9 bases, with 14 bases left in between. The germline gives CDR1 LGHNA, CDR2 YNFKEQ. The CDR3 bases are TGTGCCAGCAGCAGCGAGGGGGGGTCTGAGCAGTTCTTC. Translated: CASSSEGGSEQFF.

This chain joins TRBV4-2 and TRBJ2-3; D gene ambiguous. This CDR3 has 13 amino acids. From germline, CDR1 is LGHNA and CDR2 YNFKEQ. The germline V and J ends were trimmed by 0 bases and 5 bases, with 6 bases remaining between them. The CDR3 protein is CASSQDPGDTQYF. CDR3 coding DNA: TGTGCCAGCAGCCAAGATCCCGGAGATACGCAGTATTTT.

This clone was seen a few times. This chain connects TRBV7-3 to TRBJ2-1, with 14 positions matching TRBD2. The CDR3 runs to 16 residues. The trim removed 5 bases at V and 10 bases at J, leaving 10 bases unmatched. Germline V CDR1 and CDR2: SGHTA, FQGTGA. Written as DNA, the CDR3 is TGTGCCAGCAGCCGAACGGGACTAGCGGGGGAGAGGGAGCAGTTCTTC. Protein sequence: CASSRTGLAGEREQFF.

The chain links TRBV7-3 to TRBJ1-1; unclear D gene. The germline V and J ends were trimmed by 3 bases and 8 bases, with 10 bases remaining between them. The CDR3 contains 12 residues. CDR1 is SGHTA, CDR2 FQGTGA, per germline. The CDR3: CASSFGDSEAFF. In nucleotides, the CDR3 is TGTGCCAGCAGCTTCGGGGATAGCGAAGCTTTCTTT.

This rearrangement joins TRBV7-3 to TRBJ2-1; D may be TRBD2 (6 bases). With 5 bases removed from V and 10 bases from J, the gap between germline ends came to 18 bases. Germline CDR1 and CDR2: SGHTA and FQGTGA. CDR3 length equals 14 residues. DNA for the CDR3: TGTGCCAGCAGCCCGATCCCCGGGGGAGCGGAGCAGTTCTTC. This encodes CASSPIPGGAEQFF.

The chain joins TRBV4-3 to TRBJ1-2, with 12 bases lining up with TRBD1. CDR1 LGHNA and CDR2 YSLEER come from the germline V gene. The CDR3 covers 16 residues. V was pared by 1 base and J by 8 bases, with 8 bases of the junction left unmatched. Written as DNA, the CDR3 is TGCGCCAGCAGCCAAGCCACGGGACAGGGGGCTCGGGGCTACACCTTC. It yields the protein CASSQATGQGARGYTF.

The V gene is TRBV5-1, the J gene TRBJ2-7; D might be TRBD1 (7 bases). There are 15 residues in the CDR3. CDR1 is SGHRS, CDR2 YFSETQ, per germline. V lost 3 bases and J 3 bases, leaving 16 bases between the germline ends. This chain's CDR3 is CASSSLDRTIYEQYF. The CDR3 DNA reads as TGCGCCAGCAGCTCCCTGGACAGGACTATCTACGAGCAGTACTTC.

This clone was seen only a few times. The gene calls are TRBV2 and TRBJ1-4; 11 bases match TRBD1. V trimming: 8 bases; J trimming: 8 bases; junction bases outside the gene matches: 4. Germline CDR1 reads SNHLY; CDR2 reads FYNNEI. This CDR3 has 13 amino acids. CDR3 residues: CASRGQGGEKLFF. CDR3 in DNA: TGTGCCAGCCGGGGACAGGGGGGCGAAAAACTGTTTTTT.

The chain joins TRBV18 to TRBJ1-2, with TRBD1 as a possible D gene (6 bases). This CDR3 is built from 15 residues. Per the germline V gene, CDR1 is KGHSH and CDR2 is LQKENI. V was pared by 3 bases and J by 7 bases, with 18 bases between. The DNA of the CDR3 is TGTGCCAGCTCACCGGGACACCCGAGTTCAGCTGGCTACACCTTC. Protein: CASSPGHPSSAGYTF.

The DNA for the CDR3 is TGTGCCAGCAGTTATACTAGCGGGGGATTAACAGATACGCAGTATTTT. Protein: CASSYTSGGLTDTQYF. The chain links TRBV7-2 to TRBJ2-3; TRBD2 aligns across 11 bases. This CDR3 spans 16 amino acids. Trimming at V came to 6 bases and at J to 3 bases, leaving 8 bases not matched to a gene. Germline CDR1 reads SGHTA; CDR2 reads FQGNSA.

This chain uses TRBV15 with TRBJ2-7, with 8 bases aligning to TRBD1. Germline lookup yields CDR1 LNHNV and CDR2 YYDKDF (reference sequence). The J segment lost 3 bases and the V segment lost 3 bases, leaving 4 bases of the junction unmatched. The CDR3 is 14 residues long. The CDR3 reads CATSSPTGDYEQYF. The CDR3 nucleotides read TGTGCCACCAGCAGCCCGACAGGGGACTACGAGCAGTACTTC.

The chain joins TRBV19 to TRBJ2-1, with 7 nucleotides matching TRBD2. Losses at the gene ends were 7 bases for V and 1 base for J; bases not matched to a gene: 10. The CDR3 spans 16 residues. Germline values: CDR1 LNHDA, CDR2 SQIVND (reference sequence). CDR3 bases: TGTGCCAGTAAGGGGAGGACTAGTGGATCCTACAATGAGCAGTTCTTC. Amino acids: CASKGRTSGSYNEQFF.